Listed here are 16 T cell receptor beta chains from one sample, sequenced in a study of cytomegalovirus exposure and HLA in healthy donors. Method: immunoSEQ multiplex PCR; TCRdb's copy keeps in-frame clones and lacks some. The table shows about 360,000 clones, with roughly 88% occurring only once. The sample was PBMCs. The receptors here all came from a woman aged 18-35 years in good health and CMV-seronegative.

The chain joins TRBV4-1 to TRBJ2-1, with D possibly TRBD1 on 6 matching bases. The CDR3 loop spans 16 amino acids. Germline CDR1 and CDR2: MGHRA and YSYEKL. V lost 0 bases and J 4 bases, leaving 13 bases between the germline ends. CDR3 region: CASSQDQDRNYNEQFF. The DNA for the CDR3 is TGCGCCAGCAGCCAAGACCAGGACAGAAATTACAATGAGCAGTTCTTC.

The chain employs TRBV30 and TRBJ2-2; perhaps TRBD2 as D (5 bases). CDR3 size: 13 residues. Trimming pared 3 bases from V and 7 bases from J, leaving 12 bases between. Germline V gene sequence: CDR1 GTSNPN, CDR2 SVGIG (reference sequence). The CDR3 here is CAWSETGNGELFF. CDR3 DNA sequence: TGTGCCTGGAGCGAAACCGGGAACGGGGAGCTGTTTTTT. Using reference TRBV30 and TRBJ2-2 for the parts outside the CDR3, the full variable domain is SQTIHQWPATLVQPVGSPLSLECTVEGTSNPNLYWYRQAAGRGLQLLFYSVGIGQISSEVPQNLSASRPQDRQFILSSKKLLLSDSGFYLCAWSETGNGELFFGEGSRLTVL.

This clone was observed once. The chain couples TRBV10-1 to TRBJ2-1; TRBD2 aligns across 10 bases. CDR1 and CDR2 (germline): WNHNN, SYGVQD (reference sequence). The CDR3 extends over 17 amino acids. Trimming took 6 bases from V and 0 from J; bases not matched to a gene: 8. The CDR3 DNA reads TGCGCCAGCAGGGGACTAGCGCGAGTAAGCTCCTACAATGAGCAGTTCTTC. It specifies CASRGLARVSSYNEQFF.

The chain couples TRBV18 to TRBJ1-5; D is perhaps TRBD1 (6 bases). Germline V gene lookup returns CDR1 KGHSH and CDR2 LQKENI. Trimming removed 2 bases from V and 4 bases from J, with 9 bases in between. This CDR3 contains 14 residues. The CDR3 reads CASSPGQWNQPQHF. The CDR3 DNA follows: TGTGCCAGCTCACCAGGACAGTGGAATCAGCCCCAGCATTTT.

The V gene is TRBV7-6, the J gene TRBJ2-1, with 7 bases identical to TRBD1. The CDR3 contains 15 residues. Trimming removed 1 base from V and 4 bases from J; junction bases left unmatched: 4. The germline V gene has CDR1 SGHVS and CDR2 FNYEAQ. The CDR3 DNA reads TGTGCCAGCAGCTTAGAGGGACAGATTTACAATGAGCAGTTCTTC. Protein sequence: CASSLEGQIYNEQFF.

This sequence joins TRBV11-2 and TRBJ2-7; D is uncertain. CDR3 length: 15 residues. The germline gives CDR1 SGHAT, CDR2 FQNNGV. Deletions cut 1 base from V and 2 bases from J, with 12 bases between. CDR3 residues: CASSLGDSLPYEQYF. Here the CDR3 DNA reads TGTGCCAGCAGCTTAGGAGACTCCTTGCCCTACGAGCAGTACTTC.

The chain joins TRBV7-9 to TRBJ2-3; 11 nucleotides line up with TRBD1. Per germline, CDR1 SEHNR and CDR2 FQNEAQ (reference sequence). CDR3 length: 15 amino acids. V trimming: 5 bases; J trimming: 4 bases; junction bases outside the gene matches: 5. Here the CDR3 reads CASSRGTGGADTQYF. The CDR3 bases are TGTGCCAGCAGCCGCGGGACAGGGGGGGCAGATACGCAGTATTTT. The complete variable domain, with remaining parts taken from reference TRBV7-9 and TRBJ2-3, reads DTGVSQNPRHKITKRGQNVTFRCDPISEHNRLYWYRQTLGQGPEFLTYFQNEAQLEKSRLLSDRFSAERPKGSFSTLEIQRTEQGDSAMYLCASSRGTGGADTQYFGPGTRLTVL.

The CDR3 nucleotides read TGCAGCGTTGAAGGGGAACAAGGGGTTGACTATGGCTACACCTTC. Translation gives CSVEGEQGVDYGYTF. The genes are TRBV29-1 and TRBJ1-2; D possibly corresponds to TRBD1 (5 bases). The CDR3 totals 15 residues. In germline, CDR1 is SQVTM, CDR2 ANQGSEA. V shed 1 base and J shed 3 bases, with 15 bases lying between them.

V is TRBV7-2 and J is TRBJ2-4; TRBD2 is a possible D gene (6 bases). The germline CDR1 and CDR2 sequences are SGHTA and FQGNSA. V was clipped by 5 bases and J by 9 bases, with 23 bases between them. CDR3 length: 16 residues. DNA for the CDR3: TGTGCCAGCAGCGTGGGACTCTCGCTACCTCCTGGCATTCAGTACTTC. Its translation is CASSVGLSLPPGIQYF.

This clone occurred once. The chain links TRBV30 to TRBJ2-1; 12 positions match TRBD2. This CDR3 is built from 18 residues. Germline lookup yields CDR1 GTSNPN and CDR2 SVGIG (reference sequence). Trimming removed 0 bases from V and 3 bases from J; junction bases left unmatched: 9. CDR3 amino acids: CAWSVGASGRVVYNEQFF. Written as DNA, the CDR3 is TGTGCCTGGAGTGTAGGGGCTAGCGGGAGGGTGGTCTACAATGAGCAGTTCTTC.

The chain is built from TRBV4-2 and TRBJ2-3, with D uncertain. The V end lost 1 base, the J end lost 6 bases, and 5 bases lay between the germline ends. CDR1 is LGHNA and CDR2 is YNFKEQ in the germline V gene. The CDR3 is 12 residues long. The CDR3: CASSQGPDTQYF. In DNA form, the CDR3 reads TGTGCCAGCAGCCAAGGTCCTGATACGCAGTATTTT.

The chain couples TRBV10-3 to TRBJ1-5; the D is unclear. Looked up from germline, CDR1 is ENHRY and CDR2 is SYGVKD. V lost 2 bases, J lost 7 bases, and 15 bases lay in between. This CDR3 spans 15 amino acids. The CDR3 spells CAISERRRRGQPQHF. DNA for the CDR3: TGTGCCATCAGTGAGAGGCGGCGCCGGGGACAGCCCCAGCATTTT.

The V and J genes are TRBV6-6 and TRBJ1-1; no definite D call. The V and J ends lost 6 bases and 3 bases respectively, with 14 bases between them. This CDR3 region has 14 residues. Per germline, CDR1 MNHNY and CDR2 SVGAGI (reference sequence). The CDR3 loop is CASSLTGRDTEAFF. Written as DNA, the CDR3 is TGTGCCAGCAGCCTCACGGGGAGAGACACTGAAGCTTTCTTT.

This sequence joins TRBV12-2 and TRBJ1-5; TRBD1, as called in the table, went unchecked against the DNA. TRBV12-2 is assigned pseudogene status. The CDR3 consists of 13 residues. The CDR3 region has the DNA TGTGCAAGTCGCACAGGGGTTGATCAGCCCCAGCATTTT. Translating it yields CASRTGVDQPQHF.

This clone was found once. The rearrangement uses TRBV15 and TRBJ2-1, with D possibly being TRBD1 (6 bases). Germline CDR1 reads LNHNV; CDR2 reads YYDKDF (reference sequence). The length of the CDR3 is 13 residues. V was shortened by 2 bases and J by 10 bases, with 12 bases between the two germline ends. Here the CDR3 reads CATSRIYRDEQFF. DNA of the CDR3: TGTGCCACCAGCAGAATCTACAGGGACGAGCAGTTCTTC. Full variable domain (remainder filled in from reference TRBV15 and TRBJ2-1): DAMVIQNPRYQVTQFGKPVTLSCSQTLNHNVMYWYQQKSSQAPKLLFHYYDKDFNNEADTPDNFQSRRPNTSFCFLDIRSPGLGDTAMYLCATSRIYRDEQFFGPGTRLTVL.

The V call is TRBV27, the J call TRBJ2-2; 13 bases align to TRBD2. CDR1 is MNHEY, CDR2 SMNVEV, per germline (reference sequence). The length of the CDR3 is 16 residues. Trimming took 3 bases from V and 7 from J; bases not matched to a gene: 5. CDR3 amino acids: CASSFGLAGVGGELFF. The CDR3 nucleotides are TGTGCCAGCAGTTTCGGACTAGCGGGAGTTGGCGGGGAGCTGTTTTTT.